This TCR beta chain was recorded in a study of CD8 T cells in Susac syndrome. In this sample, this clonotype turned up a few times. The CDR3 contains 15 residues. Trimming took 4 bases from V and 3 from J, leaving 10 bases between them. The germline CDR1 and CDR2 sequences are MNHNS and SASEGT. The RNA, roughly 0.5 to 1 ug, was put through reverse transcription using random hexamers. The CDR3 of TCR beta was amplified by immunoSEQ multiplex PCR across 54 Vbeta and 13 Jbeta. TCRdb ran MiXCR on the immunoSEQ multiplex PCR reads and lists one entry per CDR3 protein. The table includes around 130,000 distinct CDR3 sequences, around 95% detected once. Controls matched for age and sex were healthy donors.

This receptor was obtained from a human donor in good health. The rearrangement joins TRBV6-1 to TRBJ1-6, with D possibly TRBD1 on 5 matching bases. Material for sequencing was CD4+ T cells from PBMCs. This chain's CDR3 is CASSVTRDYNSPLHF. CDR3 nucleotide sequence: TGTGCCAGCAGTGTTACCAGGGACTATAATTCACCCCTCCACTTT.